This is a list of T cell receptor beta chains from one sample in a study of Graves' ophthalmopathy and Graves' hyperthyroidism. A single record per CDR3 protein comes from TCRdb applying MiXCR to the multiplex PCR reads. The sample consists of around 470,000 distinct CDR3 sequences, approximately 15% of them appearing once. The sequencing sample was made of blood. The receptors shown here come from a woman under 40 with Graves' ophthalmopathy. The CDR3 runs from the conserved cysteine through the conserved F or W. A D gene is named only where the DNA matches it firmly. Clone size appears in some rows only: once, few, many, or a class for an expanded clone.

D gene: NA; V gene: TRBV19; clone size: many; J gene: TRBJ2-7; CDR3 DNA: TGTGCCAGTACCCCAGGGGGGGGTTCCTACGAGCAGTACTTC; CDR3 protein: CASTPGGGSYEQYF
D gene: TRBD1; V gene: TRBV29-1; clone size: many; J gene: TRBJ1-6; CDR3 DNA: TGCAGCGTTGCGACAGGGGCAGGTTCACCCCTCCACTTT; CDR3 protein: CSVATGAGSPLHF
D gene: NA; V gene: TRBV15; clone size: many; J gene: TRBJ1-2; CDR3 DNA: TGTGCCACCAGCAGGGATCGGGACGTAATAAGTGGAGGCTACACCTTC; CDR3 protein: CATSRDRDVISGGYTF
D gene: NA; V gene: TRBV30; clone size: few; J gene: TRBJ1-6; CDR3 DNA: TGTGCCTGGAGTTCAGGGGCGAACTCACCCCTCCACTTT; CDR3 protein: CAWSSGANSPLHF
D gene: NA; V gene: TRBV28; clone size: few; J gene: TRBJ2-7; CDR3 DNA: TGTGTCAGCAATCCCAGGGATTTCAGCTACGAGCAGTACTTC; CDR3 protein: CVSNPRDFSYEQYF
D gene: TRBD2; V gene: TRBV19; clone size: many; J gene: TRBJ2-7; CDR3 DNA: TGTGCCAGTAGTGGCCTAGCGGCCTACGAGCAGTACTTC; CDR3 protein: CASSGLAAYEQYF
D gene: NA; V gene: TRBV12-3/TRBV12-4; clone size: few; J gene: TRBJ1-2; CDR3 DNA: TGTGCCAGCGGTTTCCGGGGGGAATATGGCTACACCTTC; CDR3 protein: CASGFRGEYGYTF
D gene: NA; V gene: TRBV19; clone size: many; J gene: TRBJ1-5; CDR3 DNA: TGTGCCAGTAGTGGGTCCCTCAATCAGCCCCAGCATTTT; CDR3 protein: CASSGSLNQPQHF
D gene: NA; V gene: TRBV9; clone size: few; J gene: TRBJ1-1; CDR3 DNA: TGTGCCAGCAGCGTAGCTACAAGAGGGGCGCAGGCGAGCTTT; CDR3 protein: CASSVATRGAQASF
D gene: NA; V gene: TRBV7-9; clone size: many; J gene: TRBJ2-7; CDR3 DNA: TGTGCCAGCCAAGGGGACTACGAGCAGTACTTC; CDR3 protein: CASQGDYEQYF
D gene: NA; V gene: TRBV12-5; clone size: many; J gene: TRBJ2-7; CDR3 DNA: TGTGCTAGTGGTTTGGTAACAGTCGGGTACGAGCAGTACTTC; CDR3 protein: CASGLVTVGYEQYF
D gene: TRBD2; V gene: TRBV18; clone size: many; J gene: TRBJ2-7; CDR3 DNA: TGTGCCAGCTCACCTACTAGCGGGAGAATCTACGAGCAGTACTTC; CDR3 protein: CASSPTSGRIYEQYF
D gene: NA; V gene: TRBV19; clone size: NA; J gene: TRBJ1-1; CDR3 DNA: TGTGCCAGTAGTATGACCAGGCCACCTTATCGGAACACTGAAGCTTTCTTT; CDR3 protein: CASSMTRPPYRNTEAFF
D gene: NA; V gene: TRBV19; clone size: few; J gene: TRBJ2-2; CDR3 DNA: TGTGCCAGTAGTATAAAAATCCCGGCAGGTAGGACCGGGGAGCTGTTTTTT; CDR3 protein: CASSIKIPAGRTGELFF
D gene: TRBD1; V gene: TRBV6-1; clone size: many; J gene: TRBJ2-7; CDR3 DNA: TGTGCCAGCAGGGACCCCGGGACAGGAGCCTACGAGCAGTACTTC; CDR3 protein: CASRDPGTGAYEQYF
D gene: TRBD1; V gene: TRBV15; clone size: many; J gene: TRBJ2-6; CDR3 DNA: TGTGCCACCAGCAGAGGGGACAGAACCGGATCTGGGGCCAACGTCCTGACTTTC; CDR3 protein: CATSRGDRTGSGANVLTF